This T cell receptor beta chain was found in a study of blood T cell repertoires in COVID-19. Looking at the study overall: Sources were T cells, B-cell-depleted T cells, or PBMCs; the material itself was cDNA or gDNA.

Here immunoSEQ multiplex PCR was the method, and the copy in TCRdb shows in-frame clones only, minus some. The sample holds about 230,000 clones, approximately 81% seen once. The CDR3 loop spans 11 amino acids. Germline V CDR1 and CDR2: SGHNT, YYREEE (reference sequence). V shed 0 bases and J shed 13 bases, with 5 bases lying between them. The specimen was peripheral blood. The chain is built from TRBV5-4 and TRBJ1-6; D possibly corresponds to TRBD1 (5 bases). This sequence originates from a woman of 80 years or more with acute or convalescent COVID-19. CDR3 protein: CASSLGGPLHF. In DNA form, the CDR3 reads TGTGCCAGCAGCTTGGGGGGCCCCCTCCACTTT.